These 31 T cell receptor beta chains were all obtained from the same sample, sequenced in a study of identical twins. TCRdb fed the 5' RACE reads into MiXCR, producing one record per CDR3 protein. There are some 710,000 distinct CDR3 sequences in the sample; around 6% occur only once, and 1.5% to 2% lies in the top ten. Sequencing input: naive T cells sorted from blood. The receptors derive from a man aged 18-30 years in good health.

This clonotype was counted between two and nine times. CDR3 protein: CAWIRDYEQYF. The CDR3 DNA sequence: TGTGCCTGGATACGGGACTACGAGCAGTACTTC. The V and J genes are TRBV30 and TRBJ2-7; D is perhaps TRBD2 (5 bases). The germline CDR1 and CDR2 sequences are GTSNPN and SVGIG (reference sequence). There are 11 residues in the CDR3. Trimming left V 4 bases short and J 3 bases short, with 7 bases between.

This clonotype was observed a few times. The chain combines TRBV5-1 with TRBJ2-1, with D tentatively TRBD1 or TRBD2 (8 bases each). Trimming shortened V by 2 bases and J by 3 bases, and 27 bases separated the two germline ends. The CDR3 totals 20 residues. Germline lookup yields CDR1 SGHRS and CDR2 YFSETQ. The CDR3 coding sequence is TGCGCCAGCAGCTTTAGAGGACAGGGCGTGGATCGGGGGGGCTACAATGAGCAGTTCTTC. It encodes CASSFRGQGVDRGGYNEQFF.

J is TRBJ2-1 and V is TRBV4-3, with 11 bases aligning to TRBD2. Germline V gene lookup returns CDR1 LGHNA and CDR2 YSLEER. V shed 3 bases and J 10 bases; nucleotides not matched to a gene: 2. CDR3 size: 13 residues. CDR3 sequence reads: CASSHRTSGEQFF. Here the CDR3 DNA reads TGCGCCAGCAGCCACCGGACTAGCGGGGAGCAGTTCTTC.

This clonotype was seen ten or more times. V and J are TRBV20-1 and TRBJ1-1; D perhaps matches TRBD1 (5 bases). Germline V gives CDR1 DFQATT, CDR2 SNEGSKA (reference sequence). The CDR3 is 13 amino acids. V was pared by 3 bases and J by 5 bases, with 13 bases between. CDR3 sequence reads: CSARDDSRTEAFF. The CDR3 bases are TGCAGTGCTAGGGACGACAGTAGGACTGAAGCTTTCTTT.

This clonotype was recorded at least ten times. As DNA, the CDR3 is TGTGCCAGCAGCTCAGGGGACAGGGGGCGGACTGAAGCTTTCTTT. Its translation is CASSSGDRGRTEAFF. The chain employs TRBV7-9 and TRBJ1-1, with 12 bases fitting TRBD1. Germline V lookup: CDR1 SEHNR, CDR2 FQNEAQ (reference sequence). This CDR3 is built from 15 residues. J lost 5 bases, V lost 4 bases, and 5 bases had no gene match.

The V gene is TRBV29-1, the J gene TRBJ2-1; 10 bases are a match to TRBD1. Germline values: CDR1 SQVTM, CDR2 ANQGSEA. With 4 bases clipped from V and 4 bases from J, the junction kept 4 bases outside the gene matches. This CDR3 is built from 14 residues. DNA for the CDR3: TGCAGCGTTGCTTTGGGACAGGGGTACAATGAGCAGTTCTTC. Protein product: CSVALGQGYNEQFF.

This clonotype was recorded a few times. This rearrangement joins TRBV5-1 to TRBJ2-5, with D possibly matching TRBD2 (6 bases). V was shortened by 4 bases and J by 0 bases, with 10 bases between the two germline ends. From germline, CDR1 is SGHRS and CDR2 YFSETQ. This CDR3 contains 14 residues. CDR3 sequence reads: CASSPEGHQETQYF. The CDR3 DNA reads as TGCGCCAGCAGCCCGGAGGGACACCAAGAGACCCAGTACTTC.

In this sample, this clonotype turned up many times. The V call is TRBV18, the J call TRBJ2-5; TRBD2 might be the D (5 bases). CDR1 is KGHSH and CDR2 is LQKENI in the germline V gene. This CDR3 has 14 amino acids. V shed 3 bases and J shed 7 bases, with 15 bases lying between them. CDR3 loop: CASSPFVNEGTQYF. The CDR3 nucleotides read TGTGCCAGCTCACCGTTTGTCAACGAGGGGACCCAGTACTTC.

This clonotype was seen more than once but under ten times. The chain employs TRBV30 and TRBJ2-1; tentative D call: TRBD1 (6 bases). The germline V and J ends were trimmed by 5 bases and 0 bases, with 11 bases remaining between them. Germline V gene data show CDR1 as GTSNPN and CDR2 as SVGIG (reference sequence). This CDR3 region has 14 residues. The CDR3 protein is CAWQTGSSYNEQFF. CDR3 nucleotide sequence: TGTGCCTGGCAGACAGGAAGCTCCTACAATGAGCAGTTCTTC.

The chain uses TRBV2 and TRBJ2-2, with no clear D. Trimming removed 6 bases at V and 6 bases at J, with 8 bases between. CDR3 length: 12 residues. Germline CDR1 reads SNHLY; CDR2 reads FYNNEI. Here the CDR3 DNA reads TGTGCCAGCAGGGCAGAGGCCGGGGAGCTGTTTTTT. It specifies CASRAEAGELFF.

This clonotype turned up a few times. The V call is TRBV3-1, the J call TRBJ2-5; D is unresolved. This CDR3 region has 15 residues. Looked up from germline, CDR1 is LGHDT and CDR2 is YNNKEL (reference sequence). V was pared by 0 bases and J by 7 bases, with 15 bases between. The CDR3 DNA sequence: TGTGCCAGCAGCCAAGAGGGCCAGCCGACGGGGACCCAGTACTTC. This translates into CASSQEGQPTGTQYF.

At least ten counts were recorded for this clonotype. The chain combines TRBV27 with TRBJ2-6, with unresolved D. V was pared by 2 bases and J by 0 bases, with 8 bases between. CDR1 is MNHEY and CDR2 is SMNVEV in the germline V gene (reference sequence). This CDR3 has 16 residues. The CDR3 region is CASSLIGVSGANVLTF. As DNA, the CDR3 is TGTGCCAGCAGTTTAATAGGAGTCTCTGGGGCCAACGTCCTGACTTTC.

Many counts were recorded for this clonotype. In nucleotides, the CDR3 is TGCAGCGTCGACTCCGATGGGACTTTAGCGGGAGGCACCACAGATACGCAGTATTTT. It codes for CSVDSDGTLAGGTTDTQYF. The chain uses TRBV29-1 and TRBJ2-3; 10 nucleotides agree with TRBD2. The CDR3 sequence is 19 residues long. J lost 2 bases, V lost 6 bases, and 20 bases had no gene match. CDR1 and CDR2 (germline): SQVTM, ANQGSEA.

This clonotype was observed many times. V and J are TRBV20-1 and TRBJ2-7; TRBD2 agrees at 11 bases. CDR3 length: 14 residues. V shed 3 bases and J 6 bases; nucleotides not matched to a gene: 7. Germline CDR1 DFQATT, CDR2 SNEGSKA (reference sequence). In DNA, the CDR3 is TGCAGTGCTAGGGAGAGGCTAGCGGGAGGCGAGCAGTACTTC. Protein product: CSARERLAGGEQYF.

This clonotype was observed at least ten times. V is TRBV12-3 or TRBV12-4 and J is TRBJ1-1; D gene ambiguous. This CDR3 spans 14 amino acids. Trimming stripped 7 bases from V and 1 base from J, with 13 bases between. CDR3 nucleotide sequence: TGTGCCAGCAACAATAGGTTGGGGAACACTGAAGCTTTCTTT. This translates into CASNNRLGNTEAFF.

This clonotype was detected ten times or more. An end of the junction differs from the germline gene, which may be a read error. The V and J genes are TRBV12-3 or TRBV12-4 and TRBJ1-1, with 11 bases matching TRBD1. The CDR3 is 13 amino acids. In DNA form, the CDR3 reads TGTGCCAGCAGGGGGACAGGGGGGGGTTTGTGGATCTTT. Protein product: CASRGTGGGLWIF.

The chain couples TRBV21-1 to TRBJ2-5. TRBV21-1 is a pseudogene. The CDR3 has 15 amino acids. Here the CDR3 DNA reads TGTGCCAGCAGCAAACCGCGACGGACGCAAGAGACCCAGTACTTC. Protein: CASSKPRRTQETQYF.

This clonotype has a count of ten or more. This sequence joins TRBV10-3 and TRBJ2-2; 10 bases align to TRBD2. J gave up 8 bases and V 6 bases, and 21 bases lay outside the gene matches. The CDR3 covers 19 residues. Germline CDR1 is ENHRY and CDR2 is SYGVKD. The CDR3 bases are TGTGCCATCAGCGACCCTCGTCTGAAAAGCGGGAGGGCCGTAGGGGAGCTGTTTTTT. Translation gives CAISDPRLKSGRAVGELFF.

There are a few counts of this clonotype. The chain carries TRBV3-1 and TRBJ2-4, with D unclear. Trimming pared 0 bases from V and 8 bases from J, leaving 11 bases between. Germline-derived CDR1 and CDR2 are LGHDT and YNNKEL (reference sequence). The CDR3 runs 14 residues. CDR3 nucleotides: TGTGCCAGCAGCCAAGAAACCGGTGGGGACATTCAGTACTTC. Protein sequence: CASSQETGGDIQYF.

This clonotype showed up many times. This chain links TRBV12-3 or TRBV12-4 with TRBJ1-4; 7 bases are a match to TRBD1. This CDR3 has 14 residues. Losses at the gene ends were 6 bases for V and 4 bases for J; bases not matched to a gene: 5. CDR3 protein: CASRSTGVNEKLFF. CDR3 nucleotides: TGTGCCAGCAGGTCTACAGGGGTTAATGAAAAACTGTTTTTT.

This clonotype was detected many times. The J gene is TRBJ2-1, the V gene TRBV7-2, with D unclear. Trimming stripped 1 base from V and 0 bases from J, with 10 bases between. The CDR3 sequence is 16 residues long. Germline values: CDR1 SGHTA, CDR2 FQGNSA. In nucleotides, the CDR3 is TGTGCCAGCAGCTTAGTCGGTAGACTCTCCTACAATGAGCAGTTCTTC. Translation gives CASSLVGRLSYNEQFF.

The chain combines TRBV6-1 with TRBJ2-1; TRBD2 agrees at 11 bases. Looked up from germline, CDR1 is MNHNS and CDR2 is SASEGT. The V and J ends lost 6 bases and 7 bases, in that order; junction bases with no gene match: 5. This CDR3 is 14 amino acids long. The CDR3 DNA follows: TGTGCCAGCAGACTAGCGGGAGCTAGTAATGAGCAGTTCTTC. It specifies CASRLAGASNEQFF.

The sample holds a few counts of this clonotype. V gene TRBV12-3 or TRBV12-4 combines with J gene TRBJ2-7; D is possibly TRBD1 (7 bases). Trimming shortened V by 4 bases and J by 4 bases, and 17 bases separated the two germline ends. The CDR3 extends over 15 amino acids. DNA for the CDR3: TGTGCCAGCAGTTACCTCACGACAGGGAGGTACGAGCAGTACGTC. This gives the protein CASSYLTTGRYEQYV.

This clonotype turned up a few times. The chain couples TRBV5-6 to TRBJ2-1; D gene uncertain. Germline V lookup: CDR1 SGHDT, CDR2 YYEEEE. V dropped 0 bases and J dropped 2 bases, with 15 bases sitting between them. CDR3 length: 17 amino acids. The CDR3 DNA sequence: TGTGCCAGCAGCTTGGATCCGGGCGCCTTAACCTACAATGAGCAGTTCTTC. Translated, it gives CASSLDPGALTYNEQFF.

The chain couples TRBV5-1 to TRBJ2-5; D possibly corresponds to TRBD1 (6 bases). V was pared by 2 bases and J by 4 bases, with 15 bases between. Germline V gene sequence: CDR1 SGHRS, CDR2 YFSETQ. The CDR3 spans 15 residues. CDR3 DNA: TGCGCCAGCAGCTTCGGGACACCGGCGGGAGAGACCCAGTACTTC. Its translation is CASSFGTPAGETQYF.

There are a few counts of this clonotype. This chain joins TRBV6-2 or TRBV6-3 and TRBJ1-5; the D gene is possibly TRBD1 (5 bases). The CDR3 spans 15 residues. Germline V gene lookup returns CDR1 MNHEY and CDR2 SVGEGT. V was pared by 7 bases and J by 2 bases, with 15 bases between. DNA for the CDR3: TGTGCCAGCACTCCCCGGGGGGGGGGCAATCAGCCCCAGCATTTT. The encoded protein is CASTPRGGGNQPQHF.

This clonotype was recorded at least ten times. The V call is TRBV15, the J call TRBJ2-1, with D unclear. The CDR3 is made up of 15 amino acids. The germline V gene encodes CDR1 LNHNV and CDR2 YYDKDF (reference sequence). Trimming left V 1 base short and J 0 bases short, with 7 bases between. The CDR3: CATSRVQSSYNEQFF. CDR3 coding DNA: TGTGCCACCAGCAGAGTACAAAGCTCCTACAATGAGCAGTTCTTC.

This rearrangement joins TRBV5-6 to TRBJ2-3; 7 bases agree with TRBD2. There are 17 residues in the CDR3. V shed 5 bases and J 2 bases; nucleotides not matched to a gene: 14. CDR1 SGHDT and CDR2 YYEEEE come from the germline V gene. This CDR3 reads CASSPPRDYEYTDTQYF. Written as DNA, the CDR3 is TGTGCCAGCAGTCCTCCCCGGGACTACGAATACACAGATACGCAGTATTTT.

Many counts were recorded for this clonotype. The chain joins TRBV15 to TRBJ1-2, with 7 nucleotides matching TRBD1. The J segment lost 2 bases and the V segment lost 1 base, leaving 4 bases of the junction unmatched. From germline, CDR1 is LNHNV and CDR2 YYDKDF (reference sequence). There are 15 residues in the CDR3. CDR3 DNA sequence: TGTGCCACCAGCAGAGGAGGGGACAGCAACTATGGCTACACCTTC. It specifies CATSRGGDSNYGYTF.

The gene calls are TRBV5-1 and TRBJ2-7; a possible D gene is TRBD1 (6 bases). CDR1 and CDR2 from the germline V gene are SGHRS and YFSETQ. V dropped 0 bases and J dropped 3 bases, with 10 bases sitting between them. The CDR3 is made up of 14 amino acids. As DNA, the CDR3 is TGCGCCAGCAGCTTGGGGGGGCGCGACTACGAGCAGTACGTC. The encoded protein is CASSLGGRDYEQYV.

The genes are TRBV5-5 and TRBJ1-5; D gene unclear. The ends were cut back, 4 bases at V and 1 base at J, with 6 bases in the middle. CDR3 length: 13 residues. CDR1 is SGHKS, CDR2 YYEKEE, per germline (reference sequence). The CDR3 sequence is CASSHRSNQPQHF. CDR3 DNA: TGTGCCAGCAGCCACCGGAGCAATCAGCCCCAGCATTTT.